Listed below are T cell receptor beta chains from one sample, sequenced in a study of T cell responses to AZD1222 COVID-19 vaccine. The assay was immunoSEQ multiplex PCR, and TCRdb's table has in-frame clones only and misses some. This sample has 60,000 to 85,000 clones, with about 74% found just once. The sample here was peripheral blood, taken 28 days after the second dose of the MenACWY control vaccine. Every receptor here comes from an adult who received the MenACWY meningococcal vaccine as a control. CDR3s include the opening cysteine and the closing phenylalanine or tryptophan. The order of the fields is V gene, D gene, clone size, J gene, CDR3 DNA, CDR3 protein. The D gene is left open where the match is weak. The size entry is marked missing in some rows and otherwise reads once, few, many or a size class.

V: TRBV11-1
D: -
size: once
J: TRBJ2-6
DNA: TGTGCCAGCAGCCCCGTCCGGACTTCTGGGGCCAACGTCCTGACTTTC
CDR3: CASSPVRTSGANVLTF

V: TRBV30
D: TRBD2
size: few
J: TRBJ2-7
DNA: TGTGCCTGGGACTGGACTAGCGGGATGTTGTGGGGATACGAGCAGTACTTC
CDR3: CAWDWTSGMLWGYEQYF

V: TRBV12-3/TRBV12-4
D: -
size: -
J: TRBJ1-2
DNA: TGTGCCAGCAGCCTTGGGGGGATCGATGGCTACACCTTC
CDR3: CASSLGGIDGYTF

V: TRBV6-5
D: -
size: -
J: TRBJ2-3
DNA: TGTGCCAGCAGTTACGGGGCGGGAATCACAGATACGCAGTATTTT
CDR3: CASSYGAGITDTQYF

V: TRBV2
D: TRBD1
size: once
J: TRBJ1-1
DNA: TGTGCCAGCAGTGAAAGGGGGCGAAACACTGAAGCTTTCTTT
CDR3: CASSERGRNTEAFF

V: TRBV5-1
D: -
size: -
J: TRBJ2-7
DNA: TGCGCCAGCAGCTTTGAAGGCAGGGTAAGCCACGAGCAGTACTTC
CDR3: CASSFEGRVSHEQYF

V: TRBV18
D: TRBD1
size: -
J: TRBJ2-2
DNA: TGTGCCAGCTCACCAAGGGGGACAGGGGCCAACACCGGGGAGCTGTTTTTT
CDR3: CASSPRGTGANTGELFF

V: TRBV3-1/TRBV3-2
D: TRBD2
size: -
J: TRBJ2-3
DNA: TGTGCCAGCAGCCTAAGGGAGGGAGCGTTGTCGGATACGCAGTATTTT
CDR3: CASSLREGALSDTQYF

V: TRBV9
D: -
size: few
J: TRBJ2-2
DNA: TGTGCCAGCAGCGTCACTAGGTCGGGCGCCGGGGAGCTGTTTTTT
CDR3: CASSVTRSGAGELFF

V: TRBV29-1
D: TRBD1
size: -
J: TRBJ1-1
DNA: TGCAGCGTCTCGACAGGGGTAGACACTGAAGCTTTCTTT
CDR3: CSVSTGVDTEAFF

V: TRBV28
D: TRBD1
size: -
J: TRBJ1-1
DNA: TGTGCCAGCGAGACAGGGGCCATGAACACTGAAGCTTTCTTT
CDR3: CASETGAMNTEAFF

V: TRBV5-8
D: -
size: -
J: TRBJ1-5
DNA: TGTGCCAGCACCCCGGGGCAGACCTTGGGAGCCCAGCATTTT
CDR3: CASTPGQTLGAQHF

V: TRBV6-5
D: -
size: -
J: TRBJ2-1
DNA: TGTGCCAGCAGTAGGGCAGGTTCCTACAATGAGCAGTTCTTC
CDR3: CASSRAGSYNEQFF

V: TRBV19
D: -
size: -
J: TRBJ1-5
DNA: TGTGCCAGTAGTACGAGCATCTCCACTGTACAGCCCCAGCATTTT
CDR3: CASSTSISTVQPQHF

V: TRBV29-1
D: -
size: -
J: TRBJ1-1
DNA: TGCAGCGTTGATAATCGGAGGGGTACTGAAGCTTTCTTT
CDR3: CSVDNRRGTEAFF

V: TRBV19
D: -
size: -
J: TRBJ1-1
DNA: TGTGCCAGTAACTCCAGGGAACTGAACACTGAAGCTTTCTTT
CDR3: CASNSRELNTEAFF

V: TRBV11-1
D: -
size: -
J: TRBJ1-4
DNA: TGTGCCAGCAGCTTACGGGAAAATGAAAAACTGTTTTTT
CDR3: CASSLRENEKLFF

V: TRBV10-2
D: -
size: -
J: TRBJ1-6
DNA: TGCGCCAGCAGCGCCAAAAGCGGGTACGGCGCACCCCTCCACTTT
CDR3: CASSAKSGYGAPLHF

V: TRBV7-2
D: -
size: -
J: TRBJ2-3
DNA: TGTGCCAGCAGCCCCCCTGGGCTAGCAAGGTCAGATACGCAGTATTTT
CDR3: CASSPPGLARSDTQYF

V: TRBV19
D: TRBD2
size: -
J: TRBJ2-1
DNA: TGTGCCAGTAGTGCCGGGACTAGCGGGAGGGTCAATACTTTCCTGAGCTCCTACAATGAGCAGTTCTTC
CDR3: CASSAGTSGRVNTFLSSYNEQFF

V: TRBV2
D: TRBD1
size: once
J: TRBJ2-7
DNA: TGTGCCAGCAGTCCAGGACAGGGCTCATACGAGCAGTACTTC
CDR3: CASSPGQGSYEQYF

V: TRBV30
D: -
size: few
J: TRBJ2-7
DNA: TGTGCCTCTAGGACAGACTACGAGCAGTACTTC
CDR3: CASRTDYEQYF

V: TRBV11-2
D: -
size: few
J: TRBJ2-7
DNA: TGTGCCAGCAGCTTCGCTAGCGCTAGCTCCTACGAGCAGTACTTC
CDR3: CASSFASASSYEQYF

V: TRBV4-3
D: -
size: many
J: TRBJ1-6
DNA: TGCGCCAGCAGTCAGGGCCTATTAGCACCCCTCCACTTT
CDR3: CASSQGLLAPLHF

V: TRBV6-5
D: -
size: -
J: TRBJ1-1
DNA: TGTGCCAGCAGTTATTCGGGGTACACTGAAGCTTTCTTT
CDR3: CASSYSGYTEAFF

V: TRBV7-2
D: -
size: -
J: TRBJ2-7
DNA: TGTGCCAGCAGCCCCAGTGGGTCGACCTACGAGCAGTACTTC
CDR3: CASSPSGSTYEQYF

V: TRBV13
D: TRBD1
size: -
J: TRBJ2-2
DNA: TGTGCCAGCAGCGACAGGGCTTCGAACACCGGGGAGCTGTTTTTT
CDR3: CASSDRASNTGELFF

V: TRBV7-8
D: TRBD2
size: -
J: TRBJ2-7
DNA: TGTGCCAGCAGCTTAGAAAGCGGGGGCTTCGACGAGCAGTACTTC
CDR3: CASSLESGGFDEQYF

V: TRBV7-3
D: -
size: -
J: TRBJ2-7
DNA: TGTGCCAGCAGCTTAGGAAAGGGGCTATCCCTACGAGGGCAGTACTTC
CDR3: CASSLGKGLSLRGQYF

V: TRBV10-1
D: -
size: -
J: TRBJ2-3
DNA: TGCGCGGCGGAGACCTCCCAGGGTTATACGCAGTATTTT
CDR3: CAAETSQGYTQYF

V: TRBV13
D: -
size: -
J: TRBJ1-1
DNA: TGTGCCAGCAGCTTAGCAGGACCCACGAACACTGAAGCTTTCTTT
CDR3: CASSLAGPTNTEAFF

V: TRBV28
D: -
size: -
J: TRBJ2-5
DNA: TGTGCCAGCAGTATTACGGCCCAAGAGACCCAGTACTTC
CDR3: CASSITAQETQYF

V: TRBV5-5
D: TRBD1
size: -
J: TRBJ2-5
DNA: TGTGCCAGCAGCACCGGGACAGGGGGAGAGACCCAGTACTTC
CDR3: CASSTGTGGETQYF

V: TRBV12-3/TRBV12-4
D: -
size: few
J: TRBJ2-5
DNA: TGTGCCAGCAGCCCTAGGCAAGAGACCCAGTACTTC
CDR3: CASSPRQETQYF

V: TRBV9
D: -
size: -
J: TRBJ2-1
DNA: TGTGCCAGCAGCGCCTACCCGGGGGCCTGGGAGCAGTTCTTC
CDR3: CASSAYPGAWEQFF

V: TRBV19
D: -
size: -
J: TRBJ1-1
DNA: TGTGCCAGTAGTACCGGCCCAGAACGTGAAGCTTTCTTT
CDR3: CASSTGPEREAFF

V: TRBV3-1/TRBV3-2
D: -
size: once
J: TRBJ2-7
DNA: TGTGCCAGCAGCCAAGAACTTGGAGCGAGCTCCTACGAGCAGTACTTC
CDR3: CASSQELGASSYEQYF